The TCR beta chain described here comes from a study of control samples from healthy donors and cancer patients (dated by TCRdb to about 2020). Library construction relied on the immunoSEQ multiplex PCR assay. In TCRdb, the immuneACCESS table is reduced to in-frame sequences with V and J assigned. These tables do not hold every clone; where another copy was compared, an unresolved V gene accounts for under half, and the others remain unexplained. Counted in this sample were 85,000 to 95,000 clones; more than 85% of them appeared once. The top ten constitute around 0.92% of the sample. Of note for this clone: Its binding antigen is unknown. Per-nucleotide qualities are absent, and no much larger clonotype sits a single base away.

Looking up the germline V gene yields CDR1 SGHRS and CDR2 YFSETQ. Relative to germline, V is missing 3 bases and J is missing 6 bases, with 5 bases of the junction outside any gene match. There are 16 amino acids in the CDR3, from cysteine to phenylalanine inclusive. Kept here is only the CDR3 DNA, which spans 48 bases and is read in frame from base 1. Sample: blood. The sequence links TRBV5-1 to TRBJ2-2; 13 middle bases align to TRBD2. The sequence derives from a woman younger than 45 in good health. CDR3 loop: CASSWTSGRGAGELFF. DNA sequence: TGCGCCAGCAGCTGGACTAGCGGGAGAGGGGCCGGGGAGCTGTTTTTT.